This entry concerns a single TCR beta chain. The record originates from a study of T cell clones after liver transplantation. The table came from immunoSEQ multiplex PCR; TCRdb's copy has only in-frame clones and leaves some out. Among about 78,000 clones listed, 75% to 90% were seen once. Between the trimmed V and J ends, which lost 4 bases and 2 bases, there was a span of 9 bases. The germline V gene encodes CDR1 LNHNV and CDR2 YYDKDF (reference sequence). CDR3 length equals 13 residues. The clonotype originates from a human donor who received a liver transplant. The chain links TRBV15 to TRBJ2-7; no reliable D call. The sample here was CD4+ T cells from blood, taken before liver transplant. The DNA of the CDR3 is TGTGCCACCAGCATGGACCGTACCTACGAGCAGTACTTC. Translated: CATSMDRTYEQYF.